Reported below is one T cell receptor beta chain. This clonotype was found a few times. The antigen it binds to is not known. No base qualities exist here, and no much larger clone lies one base off it. The sample comes from a study of CD8 T cells in ankylosing spondylitis (dated by TCRdb to 2016 to 2017). Turning to the overall study: To find TCR variants linked to disease, the study profiled T cell receptor beta repertoires in ankylosing spondylitis patients and healthy donors. The full study cohort was made up of about two dozen ankylosing spondylitis patients and some 100 healthy donors. Peripheral blood was sampled, and synovial fluid was also collected from ankylosing spondylitis patients.

On the study overall, not on this receptor specifically: A CD8+ phenotype was shown by the disease-linked clones, which were found at relatively low frequencies in peripheral blood. Some motif variants were previously reported in synovial fluid and blood of reactive arthritis patients, suggesting common disease-initiation mechanisms. The disease-linked clones were reported to be significantly enriched in matched synovial fluid samples from ankylosing spondylitis patients. Blood from ankylosing spondylitis patients appeared to be characterized by a TCR beta motif made up of under ten highly homologous amino acid variants.

TCRdb shows the sequencer as Illumina HiSeq 2500. TCR beta libraries were prepared by quantitative 5'-RACE with molecular barcodes. Regarding the original processing steps: To identify disease-linked TCR variants, a new computational method was used, one built on a probabilistic model of VDJ rearrangement. In-frame beta chains were kept once TCRdb had trimmed the public reads at Q25 with fastp and called clones with MiXCR. Records with the same CDR3 protein are collapsed into one entry carrying the most frequent genes and DNA. The V and J calls follow TCRdb's processing rather than the paper's. In this sample the table shows around 340,000 distinct CDR3 sequences, around 15% of which occur a single time. Approximately 1.1% of the sample is in the top ten clones. Relative to germline, V is missing 6 bases and J is missing 6 bases, with 10 bases of the junction outside any gene match. The CDR3, cysteine through phenylalanine, is 15 amino acids long. The sequence is cut down to CDR3 DNA, 45 bases in frame from base 1.

The sequencing input was blood, either unsorted or a sorted T cell fraction (not recorded which). The sequence was collected from a male donor with ankylosing spondylitis or in good health (not recorded which). Here the chain combines TRBV12-3 or TRBV12-4 and TRBJ2-3, and 9 junctional nucleotides match TRBD2. The base sequence is TGTGCCAGCAGCCCTGGCGGGAGGGCCTTTGATACGCAGTATTTT. Translated, it gives CASSPGGRAFDTQYF.